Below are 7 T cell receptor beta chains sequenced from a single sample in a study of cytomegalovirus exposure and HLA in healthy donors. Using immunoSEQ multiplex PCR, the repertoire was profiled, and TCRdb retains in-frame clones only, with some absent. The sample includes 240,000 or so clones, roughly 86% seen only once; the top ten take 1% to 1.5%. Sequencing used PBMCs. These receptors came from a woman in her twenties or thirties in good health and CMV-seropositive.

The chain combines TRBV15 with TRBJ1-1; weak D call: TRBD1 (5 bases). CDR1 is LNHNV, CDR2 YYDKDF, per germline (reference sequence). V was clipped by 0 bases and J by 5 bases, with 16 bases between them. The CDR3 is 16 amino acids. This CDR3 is CATSRDRAGPGTEAFF. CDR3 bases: TGTGCCACCAGCAGAGATCGCGCGGGGCCGGGGACTGAAGCTTTCTTT.

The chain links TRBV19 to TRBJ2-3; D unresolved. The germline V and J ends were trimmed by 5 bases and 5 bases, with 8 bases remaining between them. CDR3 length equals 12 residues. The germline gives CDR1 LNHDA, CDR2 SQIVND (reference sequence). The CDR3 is CASSSLGDTQYF. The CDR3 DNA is TGTGCCAGTAGTTCCCTCGGAGATACGCAGTATTTT.

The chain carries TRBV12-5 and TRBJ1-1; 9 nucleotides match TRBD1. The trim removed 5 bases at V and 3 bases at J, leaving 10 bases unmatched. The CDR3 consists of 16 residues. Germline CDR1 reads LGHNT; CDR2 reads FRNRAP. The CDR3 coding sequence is TGTGCTAGTGGTACCGGACAGGGGCTCGTGGACACTGAAGCTTTCTTT. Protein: CASGTGQGLVDTEAFF.

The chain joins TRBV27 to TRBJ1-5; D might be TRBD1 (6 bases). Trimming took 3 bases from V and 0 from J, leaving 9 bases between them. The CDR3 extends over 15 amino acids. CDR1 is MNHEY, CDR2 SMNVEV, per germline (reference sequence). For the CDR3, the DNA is TGTGCCAGCAGTTTGACAGGTAGTAGCAATCAGCCCCAGCATTTT. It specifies CASSLTGSSNQPQHF.

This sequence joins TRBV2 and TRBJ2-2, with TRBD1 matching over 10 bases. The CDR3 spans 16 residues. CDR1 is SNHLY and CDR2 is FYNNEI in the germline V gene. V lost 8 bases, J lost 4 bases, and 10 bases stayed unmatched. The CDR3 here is CASVPTTGGGTGELFF. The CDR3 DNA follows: TGTGCCAGCGTGCCAACGACAGGGGGCGGCACCGGGGAGCTGTTTTTT.

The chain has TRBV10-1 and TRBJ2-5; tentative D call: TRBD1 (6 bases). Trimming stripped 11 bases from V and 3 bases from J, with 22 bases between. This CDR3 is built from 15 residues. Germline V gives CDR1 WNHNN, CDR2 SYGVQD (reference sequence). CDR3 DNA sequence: TGCGCCGGCCGAGGACCCGGGACAACAAAAGAGACCCAGTACTTC. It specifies CAGRGPGTTKETQYF.

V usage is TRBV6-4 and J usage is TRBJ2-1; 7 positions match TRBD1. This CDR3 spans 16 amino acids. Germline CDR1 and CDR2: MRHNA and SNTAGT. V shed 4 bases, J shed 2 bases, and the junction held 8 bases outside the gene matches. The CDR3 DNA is TGTGCCAGCAGTGCATCGTCCGGGACAGCCTACAATGAGCAGTTCTTC. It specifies CASSASSGTAYNEQFF.